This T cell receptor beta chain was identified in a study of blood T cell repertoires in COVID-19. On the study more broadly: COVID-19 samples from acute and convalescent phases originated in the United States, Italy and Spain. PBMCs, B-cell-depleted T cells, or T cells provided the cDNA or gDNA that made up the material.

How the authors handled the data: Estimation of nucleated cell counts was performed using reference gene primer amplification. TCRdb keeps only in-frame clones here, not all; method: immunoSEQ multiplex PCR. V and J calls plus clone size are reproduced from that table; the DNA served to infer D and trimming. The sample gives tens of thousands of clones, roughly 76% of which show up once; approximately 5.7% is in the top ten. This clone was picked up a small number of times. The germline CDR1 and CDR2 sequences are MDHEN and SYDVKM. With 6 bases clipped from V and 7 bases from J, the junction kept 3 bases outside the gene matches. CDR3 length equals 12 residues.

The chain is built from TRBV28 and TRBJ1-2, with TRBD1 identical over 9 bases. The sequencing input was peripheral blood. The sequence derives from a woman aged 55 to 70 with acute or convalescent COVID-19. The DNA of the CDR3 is TGTGCCAGCAGACAGGGGGCGAGTGGCTACACCTTC. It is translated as CASRQGASGYTF.